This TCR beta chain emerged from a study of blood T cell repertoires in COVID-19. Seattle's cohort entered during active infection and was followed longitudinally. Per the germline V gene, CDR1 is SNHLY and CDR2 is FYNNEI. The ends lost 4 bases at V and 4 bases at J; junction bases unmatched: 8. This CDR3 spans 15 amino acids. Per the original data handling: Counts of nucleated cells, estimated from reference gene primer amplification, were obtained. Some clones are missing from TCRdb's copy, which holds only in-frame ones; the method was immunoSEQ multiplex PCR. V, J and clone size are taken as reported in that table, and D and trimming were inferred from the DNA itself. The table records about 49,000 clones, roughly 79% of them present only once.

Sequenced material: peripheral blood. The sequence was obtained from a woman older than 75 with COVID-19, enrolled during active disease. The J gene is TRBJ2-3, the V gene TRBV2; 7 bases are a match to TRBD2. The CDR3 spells CASSGGLPYPDTQYF. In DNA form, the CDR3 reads TGTGCCAGCAGTGGGGGACTACCGTACCCAGATACGCAGTATTTT.